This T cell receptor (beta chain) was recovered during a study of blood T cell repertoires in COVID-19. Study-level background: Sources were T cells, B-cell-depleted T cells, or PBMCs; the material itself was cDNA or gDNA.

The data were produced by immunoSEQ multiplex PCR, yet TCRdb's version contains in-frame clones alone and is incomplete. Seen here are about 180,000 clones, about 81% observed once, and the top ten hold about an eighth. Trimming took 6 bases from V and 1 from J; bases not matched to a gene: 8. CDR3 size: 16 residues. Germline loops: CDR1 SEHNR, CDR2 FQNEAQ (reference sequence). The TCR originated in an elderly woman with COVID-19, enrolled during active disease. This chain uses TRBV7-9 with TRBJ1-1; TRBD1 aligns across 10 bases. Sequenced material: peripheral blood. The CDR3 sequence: CASRSRDRGWNTEAFF. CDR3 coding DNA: TGTGCCAGCAGGTCCCGGGACAGGGGATGGAACACTGAAGCTTTCTTT.